The rows below give T cell receptor beta chains drawn from one sample of a study of Ad26.COV2.S vaccination and SARS-CoV-2 variants. The method was immunoSEQ multiplex PCR; TCRdb's version includes in-frame clones alone and lacks a portion of them. The sample shows 250,000 or so clones, around nine tenths of them seen only once. The specimen comprised peripheral blood, sampled in a trial of Ad26.COV2.S vaccine versus placebo. Source of these receptors: a person between 18 and 65 years old who received the Ad26.COV2.S COVID-19 vaccine or a placebo. CDR3s include the opening cysteine and the closing phenylalanine or tryptophan. A D gene is named only where the DNA matches it firmly. Part of the rows lack a size; the others show once, few, many or a class for expanded clones.

J: TRBJ2-1; V: TRBV29-1; D: TRBD2; size: NA; length: 14; CDR3: CSALTSGSYNEQFF; DNA: TGCAGCGCCCTGACTAGCGGGTCCTACAATGAGCAGTTCTTC
J: TRBJ2-1; V: TRBV6-5; D: TRBD2; size: NA; length: 16; CDR3: CASSYSLAGGPWEQFF; DNA: TGTGCCAGCAGTTACTCGTTAGCGGGAGGGCCGTGGGAGCAGTTCTTC
J: TRBJ2-1; V: TRBV5-5; D: TRBD2; size: NA; length: 17; CDR3: CASSSRTSGRFYNEQFF; DNA: TGTGCCAGCAGCTCCCGGACTAGCGGGAGATTCTACAATGAGCAGTTCTTC
J: TRBJ2-1; V: TRBV11-3; D: NA; size: NA; length: 13; CDR3: CASSLDARNEQFF; DNA: TGTGCCAGCAGCTTAGATGCCCGGAATGAGCAGTTCTTC
J: TRBJ1-4; V: TRBV6-2/TRBV6-3; D: NA; size: NA; length: 12; CDR3: CASSPADEKLFF; DNA: TGTGCCAGCAGTCCAGCGGATGAAAAACTGTTTTTT
J: TRBJ2-7; V: TRBV29-1; D: TRBD1; size: NA; length: 15; CDR3: CSVEGGGTGGYEQYF; DNA: TGCAGCGTTGAAGGGGGAGGGACAGGGGGCTACGAGCAGTACTTC
J: TRBJ2-5; V: TRBV4-1; D: NA; size: NA; length: 17; CDR3: CASSHGGSVGFQETQYF; DNA: TGCGCCAGCAGCCATGGAGGCTCCGTGGGTTTTCAAGAGACCCAGTACTTC
J: TRBJ2-7; V: TRBV9; D: NA; size: NA; length: 12; CDR3: CASSADTYEQYF; DNA: TGTGCCAGCAGCGCCGACACCTACGAGCAGTACTTC
J: TRBJ1-2; V: TRBV27; D: TRBD1; size: NA; length: 15; CDR3: CASSSTTGGNYGYTF; DNA: TGTGCCAGCAGTTCTACGACAGGGGGTAACTATGGCTACACCTTC
J: TRBJ1-5; V: TRBV19; D: NA; size: NA; length: 14; CDR3: CASSMAGLNQPQHF; DNA: TGTGCCAGTAGTATGGCCGGCCTTAATCAGCCCCAGCATTTT
J: TRBJ2-1; V: TRBV12-5; D: TRBD2; size: NA; length: 14; CDR3: CASGLALAGNEQFF; DNA: TGTGCTAGTGGTTTGGCACTAGCGGGCAATGAGCAGTTCTTC
J: TRBJ2-1; V: TRBV25-1; D: NA; size: once; length: 16; CDR3: CASSDWEVNSYNEQFF; DNA: TGTGCCAGCAGTGATTGGGAGGTAAACTCCTACAATGAGCAGTTCTTC
J: TRBJ2-1; V: TRBV7-6; D: TRBD2; size: NA; length: 16; CDR3: CASSSTTSGAYNEQFF; DNA: TGTGCCAGCAGCTCGACAACTAGCGGGGCCTACAATGAGCAGTTCTTC
J: TRBJ1-2; V: TRBV3-1/TRBV3-2; D: NA; size: once; length: 16; CDR3: CASSQDLWAATYGYTF; DNA: TGTGCCAGCAGCCAAGATCTTTGGGCGGCCACCTATGGCTACACCTTC
J: TRBJ1-3; V: TRBV18; D: NA; size: NA; length: 14; CDR3: CASSRDTSGNTIYF; DNA: TGTGCCAGCTCACGCGACACCTCTGGAAACACCATATATTTT
J: TRBJ2-7; V: TRBV11-2; D: NA; size: NA; length: 14; CDR3: CASSLLVKWYEQYF; DNA: TGTGCCAGCAGCTTATTAGTGAAATGGTACGAGCAGTACTTC
J: TRBJ2-3; V: TRBV3-1/TRBV3-2; D: NA; size: once; length: 11; CDR3: CASSLHGTQYF; DNA: TGTGCCAGCAGCCTCCACGGTACGCAGTATTTT
J: TRBJ1-4; V: TRBV6-5; D: TRBD1; size: NA; length: 16; CDR3: CASSYGATGGPEKLFF; DNA: TGTGCCAGCAGTTACGGGGCGACAGGGGGCCCTGAAAAACTGTTTTTT
J: TRBJ1-2; V: TRBV5-4; D: TRBD1; size: NA; length: 14; CDR3: CASSLGQGYYGYTF; DNA: TGTGCCAGCAGCCTGGGACAGGGGTACTATGGCTACACCTTC
J: TRBJ2-7; V: TRBV6-2/TRBV6-3; D: TRBD1; size: once; length: 16; CDR3: CASSYSSDRGRYEQYF; DNA: TGTGCCAGCAGTTACTCGAGTGACAGGGGGCGGTACGAGCAGTACTTC
J: TRBJ2-3; V: TRBV18; D: NA; size: NA; length: 17; CDR3: CASSLVGTPSSTDTQYF; DNA: TGTGCCAGCTCACTTGTGGGCACTCCCTCTAGCACAGATACGCAGTATTTT
J: TRBJ2-1; V: TRBV27; D: NA; size: many; length: 13; CDR3: CASKGPVDNEQFF; DNA: TGTGCCAGCAAAGGGCCGGTCGACAATGAGCAGTTCTTC
J: TRBJ2-7; V: TRBV7-9; D: TRBD1; size: NA; length: 13; CDR3: CASSLQGAYEQYF; DNA: TGTGCCAGCAGCTTACAGGGGGCCTACGAGCAGTACTTC
J: TRBJ2-5; V: TRBV7-9; D: TRBD2; size: NA; length: 15; CDR3: CASSLAASGQETQYF; DNA: TGTGCCAGCAGCTTAGCTGCTAGCGGACAAGAGACCCAGTACTTC
J: TRBJ1-3; V: TRBV6-1; D: TRBD1; size: NA; length: 15; CDR3: CASSDHRGNGNTIYF; DNA: TGTGCCAGCAGTGACCACAGGGGAAATGGAAACACCATATATTTT
J: TRBJ1-5; V: TRBV19; D: NA; size: NA; length: 12; CDR3: CASSGQYQPQHF; DNA: TGTGCCAGTAGTGGACAGTATCAGCCCCAGCATTTT
J: TRBJ2-5; V: TRBV7-2; D: NA; size: NA; length: 14; CDR3: CASSLSGSQETQYF; DNA: TGTGCCAGCAGCCTAAGCGGAAGTCAAGAGACCCAGTACTTC
J: TRBJ1-2; V: TRBV27; D: NA; size: NA; length: 14; CDR3: CASSLSQGDYGYTF; DNA: TGTGCCAGCAGTTTATCACAGGGAGACTATGGCTACACCTTC
J: TRBJ2-2; V: TRBV4-1; D: NA; size: NA; length: 16; CDR3: CASSQDGGRNTGELFF; DNA: TGCGCCAGCAGCCAAGACGGGGGAAGGAACACCGGGGAGCTGTTTTTT
J: TRBJ1-2; V: TRBV19; D: NA; size: NA; length: 14; CDR3: CASSIPGKNYGYTF; DNA: TGTGCCAGTAGTATCCCCGGTAAGAACTATGGCTACACCTTC
J: TRBJ2-2; V: TRBV4-1; D: TRBD2; size: NA; length: 17; CDR3: CASSQGLARTNTGELFF; DNA: TGCGCCAGCAGCCAGGGACTAGCGCGGACGAACACCGGGGAGCTGTTTTTT
J: TRBJ1-1; V: TRBV2; D: NA; size: NA; length: 14; CDR3: CASSDSRANTEAFF; DNA: TGTGCCAGCAGTGATTCCAGAGCGAACACTGAAGCTTTCTTT
J: TRBJ2-3; V: TRBV27; D: NA; size: few; length: 13; CDR3: CASSVTGTDTQYF; DNA: TGTGCCAGCAGTGTAACAGGCACAGATACGCAGTATTTT
J: TRBJ1-1; V: TRBV5-5; D: NA; size: NA; length: 13; CDR3: CASSLALAPEAFF; DNA: TGTGCCAGCAGTCTAGCCTTGGCCCCTGAAGCTTTCTTT
J: TRBJ1-3; V: TRBV7-2; D: NA; size: NA; length: 14; CDR3: CASSSQVSGNTIYF; DNA: TGTGCCAGCAGCTCCCAAGTCTCTGGAAACACCATATATTTT
J: TRBJ2-2; V: TRBV5-1; D: TRBD1; size: NA; length: 15; CDR3: CASSPGQGMGGELFF; DNA: TGCGCCAGCAGCCCGGGACAGGGGATGGGCGGGGAGCTGTTTTTT
J: TRBJ1-3; V: TRBV6-5; D: TRBD1; size: NA; length: 15; CDR3: CASTLDRVAGNTIYF; DNA: TGTGCCAGCACCCTGGACAGGGTGGCTGGAAACACCATATATTTT